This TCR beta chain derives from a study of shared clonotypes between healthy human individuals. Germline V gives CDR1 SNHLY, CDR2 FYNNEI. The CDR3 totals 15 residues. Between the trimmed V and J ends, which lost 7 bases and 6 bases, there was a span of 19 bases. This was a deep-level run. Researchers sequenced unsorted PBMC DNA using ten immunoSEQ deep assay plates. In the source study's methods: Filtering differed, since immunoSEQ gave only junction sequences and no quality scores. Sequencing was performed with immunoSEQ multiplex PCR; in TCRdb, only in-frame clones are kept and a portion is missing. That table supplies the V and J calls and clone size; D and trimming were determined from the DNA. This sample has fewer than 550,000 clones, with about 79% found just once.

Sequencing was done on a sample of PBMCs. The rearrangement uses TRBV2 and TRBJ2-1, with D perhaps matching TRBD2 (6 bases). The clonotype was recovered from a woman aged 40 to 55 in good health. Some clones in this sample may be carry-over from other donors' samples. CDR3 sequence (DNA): TGTGCCAGCATCGACCCATCCAGCGGGCGCAATGAGCAGTTCTTC. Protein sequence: CASIDPSSGRNEQFF.